These 25 T cell receptor beta chains originate from one sample sequenced in a study of blood T cell repertoires in COVID-19. Sequencing was performed with immunoSEQ multiplex PCR; in TCRdb, only in-frame clones are kept and a portion is missing. The data hold about 81,000 clones, with 70% to 85% observed a single time. Sequenced sample: peripheral blood. These receptors all come from a human donor in a cohort sampled during active COVID-19.

The count of this clone is one. This chain uses TRBV6-4 with TRBJ2-1; the D gene is possibly TRBD1 (5 bases). Germline V gene data show CDR1 as MRHNA and CDR2 as SNTAGT. The CDR3 consists of 11 residues. V gave up 6 bases and J gave up 9 bases, with 9 bases separating them. CDR3 sequence: CASRGVGEQFF. The DNA for the CDR3 is TGTGCCAGCAGAGGGGTTGGTGAGCAGTTCTTC.

This clone was observed a few times. The J gene is TRBJ1-5, the V gene TRBV3-1 (or the pseudogene TRBV3-2); D unresolved. Germline CDR1 LGHDT, CDR2 YNNKEL (reference sequence). Trimming left V 1 base short and J 8 bases short, with 18 bases between. The CDR3 consists of 16 residues. The CDR3 DNA follows: TGTGCCAGCAGCCAAGGGGGAGGAACGACCCGGGAGCCCCAGCATTTT. Residues: CASSQGGGTTREPQHF.

V usage is TRBV13 and J usage is TRBJ2-1; TRBD2 matches at 12 bases. V trimming: 5 bases; J trimming: 4 bases; junction bases outside the gene matches: 3. The CDR3 length is 15 residues. The V gene's germline CDR1 is PRHDT and CDR2 FYEKMQ (reference sequence). In DNA, the CDR3 is TGTGCCAGCAGCCCGGGACTAGCGGGTTACAATGAGCAGTTCTTC. It translates to CASSPGLAGYNEQFF. The full variable domain, rest sourced from reference TRBV13 and TRBJ2-1, is AAGVIQSPRHLIKEKRETATLKCYPIPRHDTVYWYQQGPGQDPQFLISFYEKMQSDKGSIPDRFSAQQFSDYHSELNMSSLELGDSALYFCASSPGLAGYNEQFFGPGTRLTVL.

This rearrangement joins TRBV3-1 (or the pseudogene TRBV3-2) to TRBJ2-2; 8 bases align to TRBD2. Germline assignment: CDR1 LGHDT and CDR2 YNNKEL (reference sequence). The trim removed 7 bases at V and 1 base at J, leaving 8 bases unmatched. CDR3 length: 16 residues. The CDR3 sequence is CASTRGAGVNTGELFF. The CDR3 coding sequence is TGTGCCAGCACTCGAGGAGCGGGGGTGAACACCGGGGAGCTGTTTTTT.

This clone came up once. V and J are TRBV5-4 and TRBJ1-4, with D possibly matching TRBD1 (6 bases). Germline V gene sequence: CDR1 SGHNT, CDR2 YYREEE (reference sequence). V dropped 4 bases and J dropped 5 bases, with 12 bases sitting between them. The CDR3 covers 14 residues. As DNA, the CDR3 is TGTGCCAGCAGCATCATTGACAGGAATGAAAAACTGTTTTTT. It is translated as CASSIIDRNEKLFF. Based on the CDR3 plus reference TRBV5-4 and TRBJ1-4, the full variable domain is ETGVTQSPTHLIKTRGQQVTLRCSSQSGHNTVSWYQQALGQGPQFIFQYYREEENGRGNFPPRFSGLQFPNYSSELNVNALELDDSALYLCASSIIDRNEKLFFGSGTQLSVL.

This rearrangement joins TRBV14 to TRBJ1-3, with 7 nucleotides matching TRBD1. The V gene's germline CDR1 is SGHDN and CDR2 FVKESK. The CDR3 has 15 residues. Unmatched junction bases numbered 6, after V lost 3 bases and J lost 4 bases. The CDR3 bases are TGTGCCAGCAGCCACCGACAGGGTTCAGGAAACACCATATATTTT. Translating gives CASSHRQGSGNTIYF.

The chain has TRBV27 and TRBJ2-1, with a weak D call TRBD1 (5 bases). The CDR3 loop spans 19 amino acids. CDR1 and CDR2 from the germline V gene are MNHEY and SMNVEV (reference sequence). V was trimmed by 4 bases and J by 1 base, leaving 23 bases between them. CDR3 sequence reads: CASSSLSRVGIGSYNEQFF. CDR3 in DNA: TGTGCCAGCAGTTCGTTGTCCAGGGTGGGGATCGGTTCCTACAATGAGCAGTTCTTC.

The chain couples TRBV27 to TRBJ1-5; D is unclear. The CDR3 is 13 residues long. From germline, CDR1 is MNHEY and CDR2 SMNVEV (reference sequence). Trimming removed 3 bases at V and 6 bases at J, with 9 bases between. In nucleotides, the CDR3 is TGTGCCAGCAGTTTGGCCGCGGGTCAGCCCCAGCATTTT. Translated, it gives CASSLAAGQPQHF.

CDR3 sequence reads: CASSLAGGFGNTEAFF. The CDR3 coding sequence is TGTGCCAGCAGCTTGGCCGGGGGTTTTGGGAACACTGAAGCTTTCTTT. This sequence joins TRBV5-5 and TRBJ1-1; weak D call: TRBD1 (5 bases). Trimming took 0 bases from V and 1 from J, leaving 13 bases between them. CDR1 and CDR2 (germline): SGHKS, YYEKEE (reference sequence). The CDR3 is made up of 16 amino acids.

The chain is built from TRBV5-4 and TRBJ1-3; 7 bases align to TRBD1. This CDR3 spans 13 amino acids. Germline V gene data show CDR1 as SGHNT and CDR2 as YYREEE (reference sequence). Losses at the gene ends were 4 bases for V and 4 bases for J; bases not matched to a gene: 2. The CDR3 protein is CASSGGQGNTIYF. For the CDR3, the DNA is TGTGCCAGCAGCGGGGGACAGGGAAACACCATATATTTT.

V is TRBV18 and J is TRBJ2-5; 10 positions match TRBD2. Trimming took 3 bases from V and 3 from J; bases not matched to a gene: 10. The CDR3 sequence is 17 residues long. Germline lookup yields CDR1 KGHSH and CDR2 LQKENI. The chain's CDR3 is CASSPQGILAGKETQYF. The CDR3 coding sequence is TGTGCCAGCTCACCCCAAGGTATACTAGCGGGGAAAGAGACCCAGTACTTC.

This clone was counted a single time. V gene TRBV5-8 combines with J gene TRBJ1-4; 7 positions agree with TRBD1. Germline values: CDR1 SGHTS, CDR2 YDEGEE. CDR3 length: 17 amino acids. V was pared by 2 bases and J by 4 bases, with 11 bases of the junction left unmatched. The CDR3 is CASSFGTDLLINEKLFF. CDR3 DNA: TGTGCCAGCAGCTTCGGGACAGACCTGCTTATTAATGAAAAACTGTTTTTT.

The chain is built from TRBV19 and TRBJ2-3, with TRBD2 identical over 12 bases. The CDR3 has 15 residues. Germline values: CDR1 LNHDA, CDR2 SQIVND (reference sequence). The J segment lost 6 bases and the V segment lost 6 bases, leaving 7 bases of the junction unmatched. The CDR3 coding sequence is TGTGCCAGTAGCCCTAGCGGGGGGGCGGGTGATACGCAGTATTTT. Residues: CASSPSGGAGDTQYF.

The chain couples TRBV27 to TRBJ1-1; 7 positions match TRBD1. CDR3 size: 11 residues. Germline V CDR1 and CDR2: MNHEY, SMNVEV (reference sequence). Unmatched junction bases numbered 2, after V lost 5 bases and J lost 8 bases. As DNA, the CDR3 is TGTGCCAGCAGTGACAGGGCCGAAGCTTTCTTT. Amino acid sequence: CASSDRAEAFF.

This clone was observed a few times. This chain uses TRBV14 with TRBJ1-5; D ambiguous. Per the germline V gene, CDR1 is SGHDN and CDR2 is FVKESK. V shed 0 bases and J shed 7 bases, with 7 bases lying between them. CDR3 size: 13 residues. The CDR3 spells CASSQDSRQPQHF. CDR3 nucleotides: TGTGCCAGCAGCCAAGATAGTCGGCAGCCCCAGCATTTT.

The J gene is TRBJ1-2, the V gene TRBV18; possible D gene TRBD1, 5 bases. The CDR3 contains 13 residues. V shed 1 base and J shed 4 bases, with 7 bases lying between them. Germline CDR1 is KGHSH and CDR2 is LQKENI. CDR3 nucleotides: TGTGCCAGCTCACCACAAGACAGCTATGGCTACACCTTC. It translates to CASSPQDSYGYTF.

The rearrangement uses TRBV3-1 (or the pseudogene TRBV3-2) and TRBJ1-1; TRBD1 matches at 8 bases. Unmatched junction bases numbered 5, after V lost 1 base and J lost 4 bases. CDR1 and CDR2 from the germline V gene are LGHDT and YNNKEL (reference sequence). The CDR3 loop spans 15 amino acids. The CDR3 region has the DNA TGTGCCAGCAGCCAAGCGGACAGGGTCGGCACTGAAGCTTTCTTT. As protein: CASSQADRVGTEAFF.

The chain has TRBV5-6 and TRBJ1-1; a possible D gene is TRBD1 (6 bases). Germline CDR1 reads SGHDT; CDR2 reads YYEEEE. CDR3 size: 13 residues. With 6 bases removed from V and 1 base from J, the gap between germline ends came to 10 bases. This chain's CDR3 is CASILRGNTEAFF. The CDR3 DNA reads as TGTGCCAGCATCCTCAGGGGGAACACTGAAGCTTTCTTT.

This sequence joins TRBV5-1 and TRBJ1-1, with a weak D call TRBD1 (6 bases). V was shortened by 3 bases and J by 0 bases, with 12 bases between the two germline ends. The germline V gene has CDR1 SGHRS and CDR2 YFSETQ. The CDR3 has 15 amino acids. CDR3 sequence: CASSSPQGMNTEAFF. CDR3 sequence (DNA): TGCGCCAGCAGCTCGCCCCAGGGGATGAACACTGAAGCTTTCTTT.

The rearrangement uses TRBV28 and TRBJ2-7; D is perhaps TRBD1 (6 bases). The germline CDR1 and CDR2 sequences are MDHEN and SYDVKM. The CDR3 totals 15 residues. Trimming shortened V by 3 bases and J by 5 bases, and 17 bases separated the two germline ends. CDR3 DNA sequence: TGTGCCAGCAGTTTGGTGACAGGCCTAAACGACGAGCAGTACTTC. This codes for CASSLVTGLNDEQYF.

The chain uses TRBV19 and TRBJ1-1; no clear D gene. Germline V gives CDR1 LNHDA, CDR2 SQIVND (reference sequence). Trimming cost V 6 bases and J 1 base, with 9 bases left between them. The CDR3 covers 13 residues. The CDR3 reads CASSRRENTEAFF. CDR3 bases: TGTGCCAGTAGCCGTCGAGAGAACACTGAAGCTTTCTTT.

The table lists this clone with a count of one. The rearrangement uses TRBV3-1 (or the pseudogene TRBV3-2) and TRBJ2-1, with 8 bases matching TRBD2. Germline V gene data show CDR1 as LGHDT and CDR2 as YNNKEL (reference sequence). The ends lost 4 bases at V and 7 bases at J; junction bases unmatched: 12. The CDR3 spans 16 residues. CDR3 in DNA: TGTGCCAGCAGCCGGCACGGGGCGGGGGGCGGTAATGAGCAGTTCTTC. It specifies CASSRHGAGGGNEQFF.

The chain is built from TRBV19 and TRBJ2-5; possible D gene TRBD1, 6 bases. Trimming cost V 5 bases and J 5 bases, with 18 bases left between them. Per the germline V gene, CDR1 is LNHDA and CDR2 is SQIVND (reference sequence). The CDR3 extends over 15 amino acids. The CDR3 reads CASSGTAAGVETQYF. The CDR3 DNA follows: TGTGCCAGTAGTGGCACCGCGGCAGGGGTCGAGACCCAGTACTTC. Based on the CDR3 plus reference TRBV19 and TRBJ2-5, the full variable domain is DGGITQSPKYLFRKEGQNVTLSCEQNLNHDAMYWYRQDPGQGLRLIYYSQIVNDFQKGDIAEGYSVSREKKESFPLTVTSAQKNPTAFYLCASSGTAAGVETQYFGPGTRLLVL.

The chain carries TRBV6-5 and TRBJ1-2; 7 bases are shared with TRBD1. CDR3 length: 14 amino acids. The germline CDR1 and CDR2 sequences are MNHEY and SVGAGI. J lost 8 bases, V lost 6 bases, and 12 bases had no gene match. The CDR3, as DNA: TGTGCCAGCAGCGCCGGTGGTCAGGGGGTGGGCTACACCTTC. Amino acid sequence: CASSAGGQGVGYTF.

The chain recombines TRBV3-1 (or the pseudogene TRBV3-2) with TRBJ1-6; TRBD1 matches at 10 bases. This CDR3 comprises 17 residues. J gave up 6 bases and V 1 base, and 6 bases lay outside the gene matches. Per the germline V gene, CDR1 is LGHDT and CDR2 is YNNKEL (reference sequence). The CDR3 sequence: CASSQASTGGRNSPLHF. The CDR3 nucleotides are TGTGCCAGCAGCCAAGCTTCGACAGGGGGCCGTAATTCACCCCTCCACTTT.